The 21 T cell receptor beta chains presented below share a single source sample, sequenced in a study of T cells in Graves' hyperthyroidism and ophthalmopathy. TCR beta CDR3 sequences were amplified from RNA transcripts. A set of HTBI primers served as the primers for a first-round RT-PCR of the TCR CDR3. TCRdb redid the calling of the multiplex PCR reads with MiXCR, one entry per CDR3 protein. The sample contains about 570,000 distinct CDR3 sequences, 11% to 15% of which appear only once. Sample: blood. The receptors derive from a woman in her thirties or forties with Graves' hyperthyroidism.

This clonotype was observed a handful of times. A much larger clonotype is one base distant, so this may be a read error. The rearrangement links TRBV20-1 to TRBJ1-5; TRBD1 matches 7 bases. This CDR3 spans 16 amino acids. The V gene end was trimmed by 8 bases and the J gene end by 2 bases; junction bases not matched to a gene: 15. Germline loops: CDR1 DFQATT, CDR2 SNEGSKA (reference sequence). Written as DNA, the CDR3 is TGCAGTACTCGGGACAGCGGGGCTTGGGGCAATCAGCCCCAGCATTTT. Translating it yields CSTRDSGAWGNQPQHF.

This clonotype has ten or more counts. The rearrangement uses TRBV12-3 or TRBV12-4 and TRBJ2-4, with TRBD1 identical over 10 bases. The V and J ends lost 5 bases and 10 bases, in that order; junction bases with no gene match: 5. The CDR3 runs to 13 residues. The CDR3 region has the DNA TGTGCCAGCAGTAAGGGACAGGGGTGGATTCAGTACTTC. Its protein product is CASSKGQGWIQYF.

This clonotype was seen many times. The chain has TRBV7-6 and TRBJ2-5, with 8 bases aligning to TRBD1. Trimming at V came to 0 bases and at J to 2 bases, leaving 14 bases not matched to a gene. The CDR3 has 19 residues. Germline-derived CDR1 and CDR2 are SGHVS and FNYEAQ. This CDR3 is CASSLAGTGRDGLQETQYF. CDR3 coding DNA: TGTGCCAGCAGCTTAGCTGGGACAGGTCGGGATGGGTTACAAGAGACCCAGTACTTC.

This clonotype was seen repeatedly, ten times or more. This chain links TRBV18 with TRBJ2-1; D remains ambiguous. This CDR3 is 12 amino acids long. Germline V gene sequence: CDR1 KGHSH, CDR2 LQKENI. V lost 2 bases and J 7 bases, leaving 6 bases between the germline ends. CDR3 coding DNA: TGTGCCAGCTCACCAGTCGGTAATGAGCAGTTCTTC. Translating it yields CASSPVGNEQFF.

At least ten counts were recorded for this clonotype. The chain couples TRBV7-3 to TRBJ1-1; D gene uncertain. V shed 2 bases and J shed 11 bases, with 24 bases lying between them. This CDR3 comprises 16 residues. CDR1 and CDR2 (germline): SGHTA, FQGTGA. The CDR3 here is CASSLRAGEGSPAAFF. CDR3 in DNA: TGTGCCAGCAGCTTACGGGCCGGAGAGGGCTCGCCGGCCGCTTTCTTT.

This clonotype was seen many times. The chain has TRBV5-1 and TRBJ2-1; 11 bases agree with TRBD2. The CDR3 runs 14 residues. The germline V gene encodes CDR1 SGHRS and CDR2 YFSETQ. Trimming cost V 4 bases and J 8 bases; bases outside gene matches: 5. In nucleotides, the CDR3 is TGCGCCAGCAGCGAACTAGCGGGAGTCGATGAGCAGTTCTTC. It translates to CASSELAGVDEQFF.

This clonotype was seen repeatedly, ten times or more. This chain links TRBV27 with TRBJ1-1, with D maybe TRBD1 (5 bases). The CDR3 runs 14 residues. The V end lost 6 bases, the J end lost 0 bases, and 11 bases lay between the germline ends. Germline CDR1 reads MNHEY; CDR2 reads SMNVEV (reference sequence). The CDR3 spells CASRGREMNTEAFF. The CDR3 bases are TGTGCCAGCAGGGGACGGGAAATGAACACTGAAGCTTTCTTT.

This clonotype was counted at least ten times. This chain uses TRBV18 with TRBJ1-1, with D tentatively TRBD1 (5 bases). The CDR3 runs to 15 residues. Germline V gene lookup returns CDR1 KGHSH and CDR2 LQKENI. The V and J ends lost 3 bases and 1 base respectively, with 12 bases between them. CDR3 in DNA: TGTGCCAGCTCACCCCGAGCAGGGCGGAACACTGAAGCTTTCTTT. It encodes CASSPRAGRNTEAFF.

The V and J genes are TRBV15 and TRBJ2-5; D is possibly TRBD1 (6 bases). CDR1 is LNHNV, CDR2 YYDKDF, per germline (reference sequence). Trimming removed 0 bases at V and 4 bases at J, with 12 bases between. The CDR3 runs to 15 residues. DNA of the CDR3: TGTGCCACCAGCAGAGATTTAGGGACACCAGAGACCCAGTACTTC. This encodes CATSRDLGTPETQYF.

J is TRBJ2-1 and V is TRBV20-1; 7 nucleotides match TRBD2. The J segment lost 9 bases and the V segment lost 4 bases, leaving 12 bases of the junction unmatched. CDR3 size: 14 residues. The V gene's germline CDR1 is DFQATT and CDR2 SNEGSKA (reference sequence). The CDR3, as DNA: TGCAGTGCTATCGGGAACCGACTAGCCGGTGAGCAGTTCTTC. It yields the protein CSAIGNRLAGEQFF.

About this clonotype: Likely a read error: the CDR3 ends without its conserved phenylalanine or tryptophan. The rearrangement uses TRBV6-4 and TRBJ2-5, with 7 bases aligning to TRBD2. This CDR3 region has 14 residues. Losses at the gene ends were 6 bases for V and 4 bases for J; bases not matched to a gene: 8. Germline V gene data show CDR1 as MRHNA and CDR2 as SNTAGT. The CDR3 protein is CASRLGGRVETQYL. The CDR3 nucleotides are TGTGCCAGCAGGCTAGGAGGGAGGGTAGAGACCCAGTACCTC.

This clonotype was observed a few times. For the CDR3, the DNA is TGTGCCAGCAGCTTAACCCAGGGCAACGTTGGCGGGGAGCTGTTTTTT. The encoded protein is CASSLTQGNVGGELFF. The genes are TRBV7-6 and TRBJ2-2; D possibly corresponds to TRBD1 (5 bases). Germline V CDR1 and CDR2: SGHVS, FNYEAQ. V lost 2 bases, J lost 7 bases, and 17 bases lay in between. The CDR3 covers 16 residues. The entire variable domain, with the rest obtained from reference TRBV7-6 and TRBJ2-2, is as follows: GAGVSQSPRYKVTKRGQDVALRCDPISGHVSLYWYRQALGQGPEFLTYFNYEAQQDKSGLPNDRFSAERPEGSISTLTIQRTEQRDSAMYRCASSLTQGNVGGELFFGEGSRLTVL.

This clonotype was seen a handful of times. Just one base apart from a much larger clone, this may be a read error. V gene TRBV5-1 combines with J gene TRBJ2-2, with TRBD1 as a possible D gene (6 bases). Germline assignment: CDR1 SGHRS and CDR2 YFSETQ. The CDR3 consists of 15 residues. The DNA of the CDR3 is TGCGCCAGCAGCCTAAGACAGGACAGCACCGTGGAGCTGTTTTTT. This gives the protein CASSLRQDSTVELFF.

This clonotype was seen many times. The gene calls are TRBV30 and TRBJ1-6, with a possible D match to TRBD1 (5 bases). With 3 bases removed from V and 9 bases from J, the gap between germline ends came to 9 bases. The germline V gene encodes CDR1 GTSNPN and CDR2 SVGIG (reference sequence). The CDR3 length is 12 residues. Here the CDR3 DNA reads TGTGCCTGGAGATTCGGGACTTCACCCCTCCACTTT. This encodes CAWRFGTSPLHF. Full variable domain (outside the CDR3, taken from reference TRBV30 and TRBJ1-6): SQTIHQWPATLVQPVGSPLSLECTVEGTSNPNLYWYRQAAGRGLQLLFYSVGIGQISSEVPQNLSASRPQDRQFILSSKKLLLSDSGFYLCAWRFGTSPLHFGNGTRLTVT.

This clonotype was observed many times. CDR3: CASKIGTSGRALFYEQFF. The CDR3 DNA reads as TGTGCCAGCAAAATCGGGACTAGCGGGAGGGCCCTTTTTTATGAGCAGTTCTTC. The chain has TRBV28 and TRBJ2-1; 16 bases align to TRBD2. Germline V gene data show CDR1 as MDHEN and CDR2 as SYDVKM. J was trimmed by 8 bases and V by 7 bases; bases with no gene match: 14. CDR3 length: 18 residues.

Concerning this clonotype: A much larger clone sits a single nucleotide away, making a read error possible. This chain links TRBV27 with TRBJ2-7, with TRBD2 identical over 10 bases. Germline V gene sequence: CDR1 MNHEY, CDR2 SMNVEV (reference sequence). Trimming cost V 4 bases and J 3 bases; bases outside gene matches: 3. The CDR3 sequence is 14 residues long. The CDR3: CASSWTSGDYEQYF. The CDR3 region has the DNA TGTGCCAGCAGTTGGACTAGCGGAGACTACGAGCAGTACTTC.

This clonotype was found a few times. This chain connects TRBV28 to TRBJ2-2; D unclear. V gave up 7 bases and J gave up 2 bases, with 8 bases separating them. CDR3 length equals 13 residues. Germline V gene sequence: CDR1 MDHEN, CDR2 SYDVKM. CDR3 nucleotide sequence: TGTGCCAGCATGGATGTAAACACCGGGGAGCTGTTTTTT. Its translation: CASMDVNTGELFF. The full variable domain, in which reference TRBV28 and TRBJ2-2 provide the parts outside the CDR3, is DVKVTQSSRYLVKRTGEKVFLECVQDMDHENMFWYRQDPGLGLRLIYFSYDVKMKEKGDIPEGYSVSREKKERFSLILESASTNQTSMYLCASMDVNTGELFFGEGSRLTVL.

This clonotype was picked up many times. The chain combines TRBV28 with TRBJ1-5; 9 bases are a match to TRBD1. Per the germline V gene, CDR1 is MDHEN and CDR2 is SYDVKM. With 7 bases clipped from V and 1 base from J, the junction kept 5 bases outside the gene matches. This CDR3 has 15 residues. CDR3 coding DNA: TGTGCCAGCAACGTAGACAGGGGGAGCAATCAGCCCCAGCATTTT. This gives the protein CASNVDRGSNQPQHF.

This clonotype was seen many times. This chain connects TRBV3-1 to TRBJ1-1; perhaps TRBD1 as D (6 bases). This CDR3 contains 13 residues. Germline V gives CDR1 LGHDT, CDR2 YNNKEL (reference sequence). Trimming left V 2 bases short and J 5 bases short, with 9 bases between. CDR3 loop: CASSQTGSTEAFF. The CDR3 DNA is TGTGCCAGCAGCCAAACAGGGAGTACTGAAGCTTTCTTT. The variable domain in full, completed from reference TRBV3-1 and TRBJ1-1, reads DTAVSQTPKYLVTQMGNDKSIKCEQNLGHDTMYWYKQDSKKFLKIMFSYNNKELIINETVPNRFSPKSPDKAHLNLHINSLELGDSAVYFCASSQTGSTEAFFGQGTRLTVV.

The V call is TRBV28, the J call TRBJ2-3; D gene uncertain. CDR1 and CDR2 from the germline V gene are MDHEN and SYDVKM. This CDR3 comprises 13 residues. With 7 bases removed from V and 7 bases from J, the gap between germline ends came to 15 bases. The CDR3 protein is CASTQLSPHTQYF. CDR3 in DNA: TGTGCCAGCACTCAACTTTCCCCACATACGCAGTATTTT.

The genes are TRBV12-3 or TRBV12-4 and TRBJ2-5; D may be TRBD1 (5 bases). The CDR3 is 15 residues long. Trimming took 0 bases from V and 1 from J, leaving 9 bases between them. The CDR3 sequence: CASSLAGRAQETQYF. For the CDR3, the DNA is TGTGCCAGCAGTTTAGCAGGCAGGGCCCAAGAGACCCAGTACTTC.